Sequencing of this TCR beta chain was carried out in a study of cytomegalovirus exposure and HLA in healthy donors. Broader study findings: For most TCR sequences rarity was the rule, although some public TCRs occurred in many donors. One later analysis reportedly identified an Asian-associated ancestry cluster that showed fewer N-insertions than the approximately 670-donor mean.

60 Vbeta and 13 Jbeta primers were used in PCR. TCRdb's table, derived via immunoSEQ multiplex PCR, lists solely in-frame clones and lacks some. The sample lists about 160,000 clones, about 75% occurring once. The CDR3 has 11 amino acids. CDR1 and CDR2 (germline): PRHDT, FYEKMQ (reference sequence). V lost 5 bases, J lost 3 bases, and 5 bases lay in between. Turning to this clone: Its cognate antigen is unknown.

The TCR was taken from a female donor in good health and CMV-seronegative. The sequenced sample consisted of PBMCs. The rearrangement joins TRBV13 to TRBJ2-7; no clear D gene. DNA for the CDR3: TGTGCCAGCAGCGCACACTACGAGCAGTACTTC. As protein: CASSAHYEQYF.